The 24 T cell receptor beta chains below all came from one sample that was sequenced in a study of blood T cell repertoires in COVID-19. Only in-frame clones appear in the TCRdb table, and some are missing; sequencing was by immunoSEQ multiplex PCR. The table has under 150,000 clones, roughly 90% seen once. Sequencing input: PBMCs or T cells enriched from blood (not recorded which). These TCRs come from a woman aged 25 to 45 with acute COVID-19.

This clone was detected once. The V and J genes are TRBV19 and TRBJ1-1; D not certain. The CDR3 contains 14 residues. Germline CDR1 is LNHDA and CDR2 is SQIVND (reference sequence). Deletions cut 5 bases from V and 5 bases from J, with 15 bases between. The CDR3 DNA sequence: TGTGCCAGTAGTGGTTTGAGAGGAGAGACTGAAGCTTTCTTT. Translation: CASSGLRGETEAFF.

This clone was detected only once. This chain uses TRBV27 with TRBJ2-7; 9 bases are shared with TRBD1. The germline V gene has CDR1 MNHEY and CDR2 SMNVEV (reference sequence). V trimming: 6 bases; J trimming: 5 bases; junction bases outside the gene matches: 14. CDR3 length equals 16 residues. CDR3 DNA: TGTGCCAGCAGAGAACCCCCGGGACAGGGTCGGAACGAGCAGTACTTC. Translating gives CASREPPGQGRNEQYF.

The count of this clone is one. The chain joins TRBV4-1 to TRBJ1-1; 9 bases are shared with TRBD1. V was pared by 3 bases and J by 6 bases, with 8 bases of the junction left unmatched. CDR1 is MGHRA, CDR2 YSYEKL, per germline. The CDR3 has 15 residues. The CDR3 is CASSQFDRGLSEAFF. The CDR3 nucleotides are TGCGCCAGCAGCCAGTTCGACAGGGGGTTGTCTGAAGCTTTCTTT.

This clone was found once. The chain recombines TRBV24-1 with TRBJ2-3, with 7 bases identical to TRBD1. The V gene's germline CDR1 is KGHDR and CDR2 SFDVKD. The junction had 11 bases not matched to a gene; V was cut back by 1 base and J by 14 bases. This CDR3 is 14 amino acids long. For the CDR3, the DNA is TGTGCCACCAGTGATTTAGTCCGCGACAGGGATATGTATTTT. Translation gives CATSDLVRDRDMYF.

The chain links TRBV28 to TRBJ2-7; the match to TRBD2 covers 9 bases. This CDR3 spans 14 amino acids. The J segment lost 0 bases and the V segment lost 8 bases, leaving 5 bases of the junction unmatched. Germline loops: CDR1 MDHEN, CDR2 SYDVKM. CDR3 nucleotide sequence: TGTGCCAGCGCCTTAGCGGGGGCCTCCTACGAGCAGTACTTC. It encodes CASALAGASYEQYF.

In this sample, this clone turned up a few times. The chain recombines TRBV28 with TRBJ2-7; 7 bases align to TRBD1. CDR1 and CDR2 from the germline V gene are MDHEN and SYDVKM. This CDR3 has 15 amino acids. Trimming took 2 bases from V and 2 from J; bases not matched to a gene: 6. In DNA form, the CDR3 reads TGTGCCAGCAGTTTACTTCTGACAGGGACCTACGAGCAGTACTTC. It translates to CASSLLLTGTYEQYF.

The chain carries TRBV5-1 and TRBJ2-2, with 7 bases matching TRBD2. This CDR3 is 17 amino acids long. V trimming: 2 bases; J trimming: 1 base; junction bases outside the gene matches: 8. Germline lookup yields CDR1 SGHRS and CDR2 YFSETQ. In DNA, the CDR3 is TGCGCCAGCAGCTTCCGTTCGGCTAGCGGGAACACCGGGGAGCTGTTTTTT. Translation: CASSFRSASGNTGELFF.

V and J are TRBV15 and TRBJ2-1, with TRBD2 matching 11 bases. CDR1 and CDR2 (germline): LNHNV, YYDKDF (reference sequence). Trimming took 4 bases from V and 6 from J; bases not matched to a gene: 20. The CDR3 spans 20 residues. The CDR3 sequence: CATSTRLAGFRPSDFNEQFF. The CDR3 DNA is TGTGCCACCAGCACCCGACTAGCGGGATTTCGACCGTCGGACTTCAATGAGCAGTTCTTC.

This chain links TRBV19 with TRBJ2-3; D not certain. The CDR3 runs 13 residues. Trimming removed 5 bases from V and 2 bases from J, with 8 bases in between. CDR1 LNHDA and CDR2 SQIVND come from the germline V gene (reference sequence). CDR3 bases: TGTGCCAGTAGTGATGGCCACACAGATACGCAGTATTTT. It codes for CASSDGHTDTQYF.

This clone was seen just once. At the DNA level, this CDR3 is encoded by other sequences in the same sample as well. The chain links TRBV5-1 to TRBJ2-1, with TRBD2 identical over 11 bases. CDR1 is SGHRS, CDR2 YFSETQ, per germline. The CDR3 covers 15 residues. J gave up 3 bases and V 4 bases, and 3 bases lay outside the gene matches. Here the CDR3 reads CASSLGLAGYNEQFF. CDR3 DNA: TGCGCCAGCAGCCTAGGACTAGCGGGCTACAATGAGCAGTTCTTC.

The chain carries TRBV6-1 and TRBJ2-1; maybe TRBD2 (5 bases). Looked up from germline, CDR1 is MNHNS and CDR2 is SASEGT. The CDR3 covers 13 residues. Trimming removed 1 base at V and 4 bases at J, with 5 bases between. The CDR3 sequence: CASSEGTYNEQFF. The CDR3 DNA follows: TGTGCCAGCAGTGAAGGGACTTACAATGAGCAGTTCTTC.

The rearrangement links TRBV13 to TRBJ1-6, with 11 bases matching TRBD1. Germline V CDR1 and CDR2: PRHDT, FYEKMQ (reference sequence). The CDR3 is 16 amino acids. Losses at the gene ends were 5 bases for V and 6 bases for J; bases not matched to a gene: 6. The CDR3 DNA sequence: TGTGCCAGCAGCGGACAGGGGGCTGGGGGTAATTCACCCCTCCACTTT. It is translated as CASSGQGAGGNSPLHF.

The V call is TRBV19, the J call TRBJ1-2; possible D gene TRBD1, 5 bases. Trimming took off 7 bases at V and 2 bases at J, with 17 bases between the two ends. CDR3 size: 15 residues. Germline V gives CDR1 LNHDA, CDR2 SQIVND (reference sequence). This CDR3 is CASNTGGEANYGYTF. In DNA form, the CDR3 reads TGTGCCAGTAATACCGGGGGGGAGGCCAACTATGGCTACACCTTC.

V and J are TRBV5-4 and TRBJ1-2, with D perhaps matching TRBD1 (6 bases). This CDR3 has 14 residues. Germline lookup yields CDR1 SGHNT and CDR2 YYREEE (reference sequence). V was pared by 5 bases and J by 5 bases, with 16 bases between. The CDR3 spells CASRTQGIGYGYTF. The DNA of the CDR3 is TGTGCCAGCAGAACACAGGGAATTGGGTATGGCTACACCTTC.

The V and J genes are TRBV19 and TRBJ2-1, with D maybe TRBD2 (6 bases). CDR1 is LNHDA and CDR2 is SQIVND in the germline V gene (reference sequence). CDR3 length equals 14 residues. V was cut by 3 bases and J by 9 bases, with 15 bases left in between. The CDR3 reads CASSMIGGTGEQFF. The DNA for the CDR3 is TGTGCCAGTAGTATGATAGGAGGGACCGGTGAGCAGTTCTTC.

The V and J genes are TRBV28 and TRBJ1-3, with 9 bases matching TRBD1. Germline trimming cut 2 bases from V and 2 bases from J; bases unmatched to any gene: 10. CDR3 size: 18 residues. Germline CDR1 and CDR2: MDHEN and SYDVKM. The CDR3 region has the DNA TGTGCCAGCAGTTTAGCCCGGGACAGGGCGGTCCCTGGAAACACCATATATTTT. Protein: CASSLARDRAVPGNTIYF.

CDR3 DNA: TGTGCCAGCTCACACACGGACAGCTATGGCTACACCTTC. Residues: CASSHTDSYGYTF. The genes are TRBV18 and TRBJ1-2; the D gene is possibly TRBD1 (6 bases). This CDR3 is built from 13 residues. V lost 4 bases and J lost 4, with 10 bases in between. Germline CDR1 and CDR2: KGHSH and LQKENI.

This clone was seen a single time. The chain recombines TRBV5-1 with TRBJ2-5, with 8 bases fitting TRBD1. The CDR3 is 16 amino acids. J lost 4 bases, V lost 1 base, and 9 bases had no gene match. Germline CDR1 is SGHRS and CDR2 is YFSETQ. The CDR3 DNA sequence: TGCGCCAGCAGCTTGCGTCCAGGGGGCGATGGAGAGACCCAGTACTTC. Residues: CASSLRPGGDGETQYF.

This chain uses TRBV29-1 with TRBJ2-3; 11 positions match TRBD2. J was trimmed by 6 bases and V by 2 bases; bases with no gene match: 4. Germline CDR1 and CDR2: SQVTM and ANQGSEA. The length of the CDR3 is 14 residues. The CDR3 loop reads CSVELTSGSDTQYF. In DNA form, the CDR3 reads TGCAGCGTTGAATTAACTAGCGGGAGCGATACGCAGTATTTT.

This clone was recorded at least ten times. The gene calls are TRBV6-2 or TRBV6-3 and TRBJ1-6, with D tentatively TRBD1 (5 bases). The ends were cut back, 4 bases at V and 7 bases at J, with 14 bases in the middle. CDR1 is MNHEY, CDR2 SVGEGT, per germline. There are 15 residues in the CDR3. The CDR3 spells CASSFTGTLNSPLHF. The CDR3 DNA reads as TGTGCCAGCAGTTTTACCGGGACTTTGAATTCACCCCTCCACTTT.

J is TRBJ1-4 and V is TRBV7-9, with D perhaps matching TRBD1 (6 bases). Per the germline V gene, CDR1 is SEHNR and CDR2 is FQNEAQ (reference sequence). The germline V and J ends were trimmed by 2 bases and 7 bases, with 11 bases remaining between them. The CDR3 covers 14 residues. The DNA of the CDR3 is TGTGCCAGCAGCTTAAACAGGGATGGTGAAAAACTGTTTTTT. Its translation is CASSLNRDGEKLFF. The full variable domain, completed using reference TRBV7-9 and TRBJ1-4, is DTGVSQNPRHKITKRGQNVTFRCDPISEHNRLYWYRQTLGQGPEFLTYFQNEAQLEKSRLLSDRFSAERPKGSFSTLEIQRTEQGDSAMYLCASSLNRDGEKLFFGSGTQLSVL.

V and J are TRBV19 and TRBJ2-1; 10 bases line up with TRBD1. This CDR3 spans 17 amino acids. Germline values: CDR1 LNHDA, CDR2 SQIVND (reference sequence). The trim removed 3 bases at V and 4 bases at J, leaving 9 bases unmatched. CDR3 loop: CASSISGTGDFYNEQFF. The CDR3 DNA reads as TGTGCCAGTAGTATTTCCGGGACAGGGGATTTTTACAATGAGCAGTTCTTC.

A single count supports this clone. The chain has TRBV5-1 and TRBJ2-5; the D gene is possibly TRBD2 (6 bases). V was cut by 1 base and J by 5 bases, with 9 bases left in between. The CDR3 extends over 13 amino acids. CDR1 and CDR2 from the germline V gene are SGHRS and YFSETQ. The CDR3 here is CASSLSLAETQYF. For the CDR3, the DNA is TGCGCCAGCAGCTTGAGTCTAGCGGAGACCCAGTACTTC.

The chain links TRBV19 to TRBJ2-7, with TRBD1 matching 9 bases. V shed 9 bases and J 5 bases; nucleotides not matched to a gene: 8. Germline values: CDR1 LNHDA, CDR2 SQIVND (reference sequence). This CDR3 contains 13 residues. The CDR3 region has the DNA TGTGCCAGCACCGGGACAGGGATCGACGAGCAGTACTTC. It encodes CASTGTGIDEQYF.